A selection of T cell receptor beta chains follows, all from one sample in a study of blood T cell repertoires in COVID-19. Clones were sequenced by immunoSEQ multiplex PCR, and TCRdb holds only the in-frame ones, with some missing. Of some 320,000 clones in the sample, roughly nine tenths were seen once. Input material: PBMCs or T cells enriched from blood (not recorded which). These receptors were taken from a man aged 60 to 75 who had recovered from COVID-19. The CDR3 runs from the conserved cysteine through the conserved F or W. The order of the fields is J gene, V gene, CDR3 protein.

j_call: TRBJ2-7; v_call: TRBV30; cdr3_aa: CAWSVSRDYEQYF
j_call: TRBJ2-7; v_call: TRBV29-1; cdr3_aa: CSVKTGLVYEQYF
j_call: TRBJ1-1; v_call: TRBV5-8; cdr3_aa: CASSLVRVDEAFF
j_call: TRBJ1-1; v_call: TRBV29-1; cdr3_aa: CSVVFPREAFF
j_call: TRBJ1-3; v_call: TRBV7-9; cdr3_aa: CASSLTGPSGNTIYF
j_call: TRBJ2-1; v_call: TRBV5-4; cdr3_aa: CASSLPLSGSSYNEQFF
j_call: TRBJ1-1; v_call: TRBV7-9; cdr3_aa: CASSRDRAAFF
j_call: TRBJ2-7; v_call: TRBV6-5; cdr3_aa: CASSRYPGTDEQYF
j_call: TRBJ1-1; v_call: TRBV7-8; cdr3_aa: CASSFQGGTEAFF
j_call: TRBJ2-7; v_call: TRBV9; cdr3_aa: CASSVGRLAGAVIYEQYF
j_call: TRBJ2-1; v_call: TRBV7-9; cdr3_aa: CASSKERTSGYNEQFF
j_call: TRBJ2-2; v_call: TRBV7-2; cdr3_aa: CASQTGWSGELFF
j_call: TRBJ1-3; v_call: TRBV25-1; cdr3_aa: CASRQQGGGNTIYF
j_call: TRBJ2-1; v_call: TRBV2; cdr3_aa: CASSESGSGRQQFF
j_call: TRBJ2-5; v_call: TRBV18; cdr3_aa: CASSPIRTGQETQYF
j_call: TRBJ1-2; v_call: TRBV19; cdr3_aa: CASRPGWDYGYTF
j_call: TRBJ2-7; v_call: TRBV5-5; cdr3_aa: CASSSTSGRAYEQYF
j_call: TRBJ2-5; v_call: TRBV19; cdr3_aa: CASSMTGYMQETQYF
j_call: TRBJ1-2; v_call: TRBV4-3; cdr3_aa: CASSQDAATNYGYTF
j_call: TRBJ1-1; v_call: TRBV6-2/TRBV6-3; cdr3_aa: CASSPTGLIEAFF
j_call: TRBJ1-1; v_call: TRBV18; cdr3_aa: CASSPGQSLRRTEAFF
j_call: TRBJ1-5; v_call: TRBV6-1; cdr3_aa: CASSAYRRDSRVDQPQHF
j_call: TRBJ2-7; v_call: TRBV2; cdr3_aa: CASRLEAYEQYF
j_call: TRBJ2-6; v_call: TRBV5-1; cdr3_aa: CASSAGTELISGANVLTF
j_call: TRBJ2-1; v_call: TRBV18; cdr3_aa: CASSQGLAGDSYNEQFF
j_call: TRBJ2-1; v_call: TRBV3-1/TRBV3-2; cdr3_aa: CASSRDYYPYNEQFF
j_call: TRBJ1-1; v_call: TRBV9; cdr3_aa: CASSVVRGSTEAFF
j_call: TRBJ1-5; v_call: TRBV18; cdr3_aa: CASSPRGGVQPQHF
j_call: TRBJ1-5; v_call: TRBV19; cdr3_aa: CASSVRGVSNQPQHF
j_call: TRBJ1-6; v_call: TRBV4-1; cdr3_aa: CASSQDSRKNSPLHF
j_call: TRBJ2-7; v_call: TRBV5-6; cdr3_aa: CASSVRGRGSYEQYF
j_call: TRBJ1-1; v_call: TRBV5-1; cdr3_aa: CASSRGQINTEAFF
j_call: TRBJ2-1; v_call: TRBV30; cdr3_aa: CAWSPGLTGVPDEQFF
j_call: TRBJ1-6; v_call: TRBV11-2; cdr3_aa: CASSLLRTGRSSYNSPLHF
j_call: TRBJ2-5; v_call: TRBV28; cdr3_aa: CASSTQEKETQYF
j_call: TRBJ2-1; v_call: TRBV4-3; cdr3_aa: CASSQGLLRGGQAYEQFF
j_call: TRBJ1-4; v_call: TRBV5-1; cdr3_aa: CASSFGGRSNEKLFF
j_call: TRBJ2-1; v_call: TRBV27; cdr3_aa: CASGQGGRNEQFF
j_call: TRBJ1-5; v_call: TRBV7-8; cdr3_aa: CASSLGTGGNQPQHF
j_call: TRBJ2-1; v_call: TRBV5-3; cdr3_aa: CARSLFSQVSGSNEQFF
j_call: TRBJ2-7; v_call: TRBV6-5; cdr3_aa: CASRILDSSEQYF
j_call: TRBJ2-1; v_call: TRBV5-1; cdr3_aa: CASSLGNSYNEQFF
j_call: TRBJ1-3; v_call: TRBV30; cdr3_aa: CAWAPRVSGNTIYF
j_call: TRBJ2-1; v_call: TRBV5-1; cdr3_aa: CASSLNRQSSYNEQFF
j_call: TRBJ2-1; v_call: TRBV6-5; cdr3_aa: CASSYGSDRYNEQFF
j_call: TRBJ1-2; v_call: TRBV11-3; cdr3_aa: CASSLSVESYTF